A selection of T cell receptor beta chains follows, all from one sample in a study of CD4 T cells in relation to SARS-CoV-2 and coronaviruses. Produced via immunoSEQ multiplex PCR; TCRdb's table is partial and in-frame only. The sample comprises tens of thousands of clones, around 89% of which are singletons, and about a tenth rests with the top ten. Sequencing was performed on memory CD4+ T cells from PBMCs. Receptors were obtained from an adult with COVID-19. CDR3s include the opening cysteine and the closing phenylalanine or tryptophan. The D gene is left open where the match is weak. Expanded clones are given a class, and other clones once, few, many or no size at all.

.	TRBJ2-7	TRBV6-6	.	CASSGGGGEQYF	TGTGCCAGCAGTGGGGGGGGCGGCGAGCAGTACTTC
.	TRBJ2-2	TRBV7-3	.	CASSLGTNTGELFF	TGTGCCAGCAGCTTGGGCACGAACACCGGGGAGCTGTTTTTT
once	TRBJ1-2	TRBV18	.	CASSPREAGGYGYTF	TGTGCCAGCTCACCGAGAGAAGCGGGCGGCTATGGCTACACCTTC
.	TRBJ1-2	TRBV12-3/TRBV12-4	TRBD1	CASTGDRGTGYTF	TGTGCCAGCACCGGGGACAGGGGTACAGGCTACACCTTC
.	TRBJ2-7	TRBV6-5	.	CASRAGTAVSYEQYF	TGTGCCAGCAGGGCAGGGACGGCGGTTTCCTACGAGCAGTACTTC
.	TRBJ2-3	TRBV5-8	.	CASNLVWLGGTSTDTQYF	TGTGCCAGCAACTTGGTTTGGCTCGGGGGCACTAGCACAGATACGCAGTATTTT
.	TRBJ1-1	TRBV5-1	.	CASSFMGDTEAFF	TGCGCCAGCAGCTTTATGGGGGACACTGAAGCTTTCTTT
once	TRBJ1-2	TRBV6-5	.	CASSYQGYGGYTF	TGTGCCAGCAGTTATCAGGGGTACGGTGGCTACACCTTC
.	TRBJ2-1	TRBV4-1	TRBD2	CASSQETGSGLAGRNEQFF	TGCGCCAGCAGCCAGGAAACAGGGTCGGGACTAGCGGGGCGCAATGAGCAGTTCTTC
.	TRBJ1-3	TRBV5-1	.	CASSLTSGNTIYF	TGCGCCAGCAGCCTAACCTCTGGAAACACCATATATTTT
.	TRBJ2-3	TRBV7-2	TRBD2	CASSPQASGGARDTQYF	TGTGCCAGCAGCCCCCAGGCTAGCGGGGGGGCTCGAGATACGCAGTATTTT
few	TRBJ1-2	TRBV15	.	CATSRATGGGGYTF	TGTGCCACCAGCAGAGCGACTGGTGGAGGGGGCTACACCTTC
once	TRBJ1-4	TRBV28	TRBD1	CASCRDRGKSKTNEKLFF	TGTGCCAGCTGCCGGGACAGGGGGAAGTCAAAAACTAATGAAAAACTGTTTTTT
.	TRBJ1-1	TRBV3-1/TRBV3-2	TRBD1	CASSPGQGTFTEAFF	TGTGCCAGCAGCCCGGGACAGGGGACTTTCACTGAAGCTTTCTTT